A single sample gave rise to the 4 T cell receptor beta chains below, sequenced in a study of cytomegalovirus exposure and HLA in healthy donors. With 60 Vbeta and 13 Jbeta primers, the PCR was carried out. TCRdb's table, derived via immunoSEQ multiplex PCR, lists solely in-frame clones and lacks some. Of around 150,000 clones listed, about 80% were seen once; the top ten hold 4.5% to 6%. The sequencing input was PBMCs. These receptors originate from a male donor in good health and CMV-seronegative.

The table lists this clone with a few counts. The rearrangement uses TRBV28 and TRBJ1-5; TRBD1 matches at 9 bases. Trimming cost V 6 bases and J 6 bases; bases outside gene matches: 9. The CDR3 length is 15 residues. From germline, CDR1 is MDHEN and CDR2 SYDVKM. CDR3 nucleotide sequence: TGTGCCAGCAGCCCCGCGGGACAGGGTACTCAGCCCCAGCATTTT. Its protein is CASSPAGQGTQPQHF.

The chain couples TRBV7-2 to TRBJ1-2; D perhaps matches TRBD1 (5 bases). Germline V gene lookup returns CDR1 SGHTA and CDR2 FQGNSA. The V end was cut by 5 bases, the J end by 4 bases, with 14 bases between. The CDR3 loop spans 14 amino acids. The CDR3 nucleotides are TGTGCCAGCAGCCAAGCGGGGCTGGCCTATGGCTACACCTTC. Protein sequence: CASSQAGLAYGYTF.

The DNA for the CDR3 is TGTGCCAGCAGCTCCGGGGGGCGGGGGCCAAGGGGCTACACCTTC. Encoded protein: CASSSGGRGPRGYTF. The genes are TRBV5-4 and TRBJ1-2, with TRBD1 as a possible D gene (6 bases). Germline V CDR1 and CDR2: SGHNT, YYREEE (reference sequence). The V gene lost 3 bases and the J gene lost 8 bases, with 20 bases spanning the gap. There are 15 residues in the CDR3. Based on the CDR3 plus reference TRBV5-4 and TRBJ1-2, the full variable domain is ETGVTQSPTHLIKTRGQQVTLRCSSQSGHNTVSWYQQALGQGPQFIFQYYREEENGRGNFPPRFSGLQFPNYSSELNVNALELDDSALYLCASSSGGRGPRGYTFGSGTRLTVV.

The CDR3 DNA follows: TGTGCCAGCATCCAAAGGAGGGGATATCAGCCCCAGCATTTT. This gives the protein CASIQRRGYQPQHF. J is TRBJ1-5 and V is TRBV6-5; tentatively, D is TRBD1 (5 bases). The CDR3 consists of 14 residues. V was cut by 7 bases and J by 5 bases, with 15 bases left in between. Germline CDR1 reads MNHEY; CDR2 reads SVGAGI.